This paragraph covers one T cell receptor beta chain sequence. What it binds is not known. This CDR3 comprises 16 residues. V gave up 3 bases and J gave up 0 bases, with 15 bases separating them. In germline, CDR1 is SGHRS, CDR2 YFSETQ. The authors extracted RNA and reverse transcribed it into cDNA as the sequencing template. TCRdb's copy holds only in-frame clones and misses some; the assay was immunoSEQ multiplex PCR. This table has 3,500 to 4,500 clones, around 60% appearing once. As to treatment: oral pan-JAK inhibitor, 5-10 mg twice daily. Individuals with alopecia areata gave both lesional scalp punch biopsies and peripheral blood for collection. These data originate in a study of CD8+ T cells in alopecia areata. Study findings and constraints: Scalp clonality, together with expanded CD8+ clones among the top 100, fell significantly with tofacitinib. Only a single nonresponder existed, so baseline CD8+ expansion links stay unclear.

The chain combines TRBV5-1 with TRBJ1-2, with D possibly matching TRBD1 (6 bases). The sample in question was skin, obtained at week 4, from a patient treated with tofacitinib. The TCR comes from a human donor with alopecia areata. CDR3 nucleotides: TGCGCCAGCAGCTACGACTCGAACAGGGCTAACTATGGCTACACCTTC. It encodes CASSYDSNRANYGYTF.